The 10 T cell receptor beta chains below were found in one sample sequenced in a study of cytomegalovirus exposure and HLA in healthy donors. Data came from immunoSEQ multiplex PCR; TCRdb stores just in-frame clones and leaves some out. The repertoire consists of tens of thousands of clones, with approximately 95% occurring once and the leading ten covering around 1.5%. Sequencing input: PBMCs. The receptors come from a man younger than 30 in good health and CMV-seropositive.

The rearrangement uses TRBV7-2 and TRBJ2-5; D is ambiguous. The germline gives CDR1 SGHTA, CDR2 FQGNSA. There are 13 residues in the CDR3. V lost 1 base, J lost 6 bases, and 9 bases lay in between. The CDR3 coding sequence is TGTGCCAGCAGCTTAGAGCTCCGCCAGACCCAGTACTTC. Encoded protein: CASSLELRQTQYF.

The V gene is TRBV18, the J gene TRBJ2-1; 13 positions agree with TRBD2. The V gene's germline CDR1 is KGHSH and CDR2 LQKENI. J was trimmed by 2 bases and V by 6 bases; bases with no gene match: 4. The CDR3 runs to 16 residues. CDR3 sequence: CASSPGTSGTYNEQFF. Here the CDR3 DNA reads TGTGCCAGCTCCCCTGGGACTAGCGGGACCTACAATGAGCAGTTCTTC.

This chain connects TRBV27 to TRBJ1-1; tentative D call: TRBD1 (5 bases). Trimming took 6 bases from V and 1 from J, leaving 9 bases between them. The CDR3 covers 13 residues. Germline CDR1 reads MNHEY; CDR2 reads SMNVEV (reference sequence). CDR3 coding DNA: TGTGCCAGCAGGGGGGGGTGGAACACTGAAGCTTTCTTT. Translated: CASRGGWNTEAFF.

The chain joins TRBV7-9 to TRBJ1-1, with 12 bases lining up with TRBD1. Germline trimming cut 5 bases from V and 7 bases from J; bases unmatched to any gene: 8. The CDR3 extends over 15 amino acids. CDR1 is SEHNR and CDR2 is FQNEAQ in the germline V gene (reference sequence). The CDR3 spells CASSDRDRGQGEAFF. In DNA form, the CDR3 reads TGTGCCAGCAGCGACCGGGACAGGGGGCAAGGTGAAGCTTTCTTT.

The V call is TRBV18, the J call TRBJ1-1; D remains unclear. The CDR3 is made up of 12 amino acids. Germline CDR1 and CDR2: KGHSH and LQKENI. Between the trimmed V and J ends, which lost 2 bases and 12 bases, there was a span of 13 bases. The CDR3 DNA reads TGTGCCAGCTCACCAAGTTCCGGAGGGACTTTCTTT. Translating it yields CASSPSSGGTFF.

This sequence joins TRBV21-1 and TRBJ1-5; the table's D gene call, TRBD1, was not cross checked with the DNA. TRBV21-1 is a pseudogene segment. This CDR3 has 17 amino acids. The DNA of the CDR3 is TGTGCCAGCAGCAAAGCGTGGGCAGGGTACGGCAATCAGCCCCAGCATTTT. Its protein product is CASSKAWAGYGNQPQHF.

The V call is TRBV9, the J call TRBJ2-7; a weak D match, TRBD1 (6 bases). V lost 0 bases to trimming and J lost 3 bases, with 10 bases between them. Germline CDR1 is SGDLS and CDR2 is YYNGEE. The CDR3 length is 14 residues. In DNA, the CDR3 is TGTGCCAGCAGCGTAGCAGGGGACGGCTACGAGCAGTACTTC. It encodes CASSVAGDGYEQYF.

This chain uses TRBV4-1 with TRBJ2-7; the D is unclear. CDR3 length: 15 residues. The V end lost 1 base, the J end lost 1 base, and 11 bases lay between the germline ends. The germline gives CDR1 MGHRA, CDR2 YSYEKL. In DNA, the CDR3 is TGCGCCAGCAGCCAAGGCGAATCCCCTTCCTACGAGCAGTACTTC. Its translation: CASSQGESPSYEQYF.

This chain links TRBV7-6 with TRBJ1-1; possibly TRBD1 for D (6 bases). Germline CDR1 is SGHVS and CDR2 is FNYEAQ. This CDR3 contains 14 residues. The V and J ends lost 5 bases and 6 bases respectively, with 16 bases between them. The CDR3 region is CASSPRTQGPEAFF. CDR3 DNA sequence: TGTGCCAGCAGCCCGAGGACCCAGGGGCCTGAAGCTTTCTTT.

J is TRBJ2-5 and V is TRBV5-4; tentative D call: TRBD2 (7 bases). Germline V gene sequence: CDR1 SGHNT, CDR2 YYREEE (reference sequence). V lost 5 bases, J lost 2 bases, and 19 bases lay in between. The CDR3 covers 16 residues. The CDR3 loop is CASRTDLRGGQETQYF. The CDR3 nucleotides are TGTGCCAGCAGAACCGACCTAAGGGGGGGACAAGAGACCCAGTACTTC.